This T cell receptor (beta chain) stems from a study of cytomegalovirus exposure and HLA in healthy donors (dated by TCRdb to the late 2010s). Background for the entire study: An earlier analysis of some 550 of the donors reported 250 to 300 Gb of sequence data and roughly 110 million unique TCR beta sequences from roughly 180 million T cells. Approximately 310 gigabases of sequencing data and about 92 million unique TCR sequences made up an early release that covered some 640 HLA-typed donors. Of the approximately 400 genotyped donors, approximately 80% were placed in the genetic ancestry cluster associated with self-reported Caucasian donors. The study aimed to test whether cataloging public T cell receptors could reveal signatures of past pathogen exposure. The T cell repertoires of some 700 subjects were profiled by immunosequencing and related to cytomegalovirus serostatus. A separate validation cohort of roughly 130 different subjects was used in addition to the 666-subject first cohort. The study combined high-throughput TCR immunosequencing, statistical association of individual TCRs with disease status, and machine learning to predict cytomegalovirus infection status. A later analysis re-examined previously published TCR beta repertoires from 600 to 700 donors and added high-resolution HLA genotyping to investigate patterns of TCR occurrence. The later analysis used no new phenotypic data to find candidate immune exposures, relying instead on TCR beta sequences and their occurrence across donors. To decide whether each TCR beta V gene segment behaved as functional or pseudogenic, an earlier analysis of 587 of the donors relied on high-throughput TCR beta sequencing. Donor age, sex, ethnicity and CMV serostatus were compiled together with the repertoire data. In a later genetic analysis, genome-wide SNP genotypes for about three fifths of the roughly 670 donors were used, and that subset was treated as a discovery cohort. Every repertoire in the discovery cohort had been generated on one and the same sequencing platform. Both class I and class II loci were covered by HLA typing, at four-digit resolution. The number of donors typed differed by locus, with roughly 629-640 for A, B, C, DRB1 and DQB1, more than 500 for DQA1, 600 to 610 for DPA1, and some 450 for DPB1. Roughly 5 DR-DQ haplotypes were treated as single units for association and clustering because of strong linkage in the cohort. Among a few hundred genotyped donors of the cohort, an average of 235,054 unique TCR beta nucleotide sequences were sequenced per donor, roughly a sixth of them non-productive. The paper's findings and limits, for the study overall: A later analysis associated 16,951 TCR beta sequences with specific HLA alleles at a false discovery rate of 0.05. In vitro tests confirmed that a few of the cytomegalovirus-associated TCR beta chains recognize cytomegalovirus antigens. In a later analysis, HLA-associated TCR beta chains were found to be more clonally expanded and to have lower generation probabilities than equally common non-associated chains. The study listed 150 to 200 TCR beta chains as associated with cytomegalovirus. In a later analysis, TCR association rates were found to vary across HLA loci, with the most associated TCRs seen for DRB1 alleles and the fewest for HLA-C alleles. According to a later analysis, most CMV-associated TCR beta chains appeared to be HLA-restricted, and the HLA associations seemed to be driven largely by CMV exposure. According to a later analysis, parvovirus B19, influenza, CMV and Epstein-Barr virus appeared linked to several top co-occurrence clusters. Because some donors lacked HLA typing at each locus, the association tests relied only on the typed subset. It was suggested by the authors that the approach could potentially be generalized to other disease states and immunological phenotypes. Sequencing depth was assumed to be roughly uniform across donors in the presence/absence analyses, though that assumption may not hold. For the cohort, immune exposure information was limited to CMV serostatus. Correlated functional status among segregating V segments might reflect linkage disequilibrium, but an unknown experimental factor could not be ruled out. The 87-base-pair reads could not distinguish some IMGT-functional V segments, including TRBV6-2 and TRBV6-3, so those segments were excluded. V-gene and J-gene trimming of TCR beta chains was associated with a missense DCLRE1C variant in a later genetic analysis, and the association was replicated in an independent cohort. This cohort had only TCR beta chains sequenced, and the lack of alpha or paired-chain data limited which features could be detected. Across donors, most TCR sequences were observed very rarely, whereas some public TCRs were present in many individuals. Because counts were too low, about 18 rarely observed V segments, including chromosome 9 orphons, were excluded from the earlier analysis of under 650 of the donors. Compared with the approximately 670-donor mean, donors in an Asian-associated ancestry cluster had fewer N-insertions in productive TCRs, according to a later genetic analysis. Broadly in line with IMGT annotations, most TCR beta V segments showed up in productive rearrangements about 87% or about 30% of the time in an earlier analysis of approximately 640 of the donors. In both the original and validation cohorts, the classifier was reported to diagnose cytomegalovirus status with high specificity and sensitivity. A cluster of highly shared sequence variants was judged likely to be a technical artifact of the sequencing pipeline. Assigning TCR associations to individual alleles was difficult when HLA alleles, especially DR and DQ, strongly co-occurred. A further reported finding was that TCR beta sequences accurately predicted the HLA-A and HLA-B alleles for most subjects in the first cohort.

Libraries were prepared through the immunoSEQ multiplex PCR assay. The multiplex PCR relied on a mix of 60 forward primers for TCR Vbeta segments and 13 reverse primers for TCR Jbeta segments. The CDR3 region of rearranged TCR beta genes was amplified from genomic DNA by a multiplex PCR assay. On the Illumina HiSeq System, the amplified TCR beta libraries were sequenced as 87-base-pair reads. The original methods were these. In a later analysis, approximately 74 million unique TCR beta chains were counted across the approximately 640 repertoires, and approximately 11 million of these chains were shared by at least two donors. To remove PCR and sequencing errors, raw reads were error-corrected and collapsed into unique sequences using a nearest-neighbor algorithm that merged closely related sequences. V, D and J gene segments were assigned by aligning CDR3 sequences to IMGT reference sequences. Each retained sequence needed at least a six-nucleotide match to both a V gene segment and a J gene segment. Rearrangements were called productive when the CDR3 lacked stop codons and stayed in frame with V and J; all others were non-productive. Following IMGT convention, CDR3 was defined as the stretch from the second conserved V-encoded cysteine to the conserved J-encoded phenylalanine. The earlier analysis of about 590 of the donors excluded sequences that lacked an unambiguous match to a single V gene segment. An earlier analysis of over 450 of the donors classified V segments as functional when productive rearrangements were above 56.7% and as segregating when the standard deviation between donors was above 5%. A statistical classification framework was developed to diagnose cytomegalovirus status using the catalog of TCR beta chain sequences. In a later analysis, TCR nucleotide sequences were compared against IMGT/GENE-DB human TR gene sequences so that V and J genes could be assigned. A later analysis assigned CDR3 sequences and most-parsimonious VDJ recombination scenarios with the TCRdist pipeline. In a later analysis, each TCR beta chain was defined by its CDR3 amino acid sequence together with its V-gene family, and reads lacking a unique V-gene family were excluded. To address suspected cross-contamination and a sequencing artifact, a later analysis removed 592 highly shared, low-generation-probability nucleotide sequences. In a later analysis, a clonal expansion index was calculated for each public chain from normalized within-repertoire ranks of inferred template counts. In a later analysis, generation probabilities were computed with a VDJ recombination model fitted to out-of-frame rearrangements, and the resulting probabilities were checked against IGoR. A later analysis scored TCR-TCR, TCR-HLA and TCR-CMV co-occurrence with hypergeometric tests, applying a repertoire-size bias correction to TCR pairs. A later analysis estimated false discovery rates by permuting HLA or CMV assignments 20 times. In a later analysis, co-occurring TCRs were grouped using DBSCAN, with TCRdist sequence similarity added in when clustering inside HLA-allele-positive subsets. Co-occurrence clustering excluded repertoires with fewer than 30,000 or more than 120,000 public chains, plus five with anomalous nucleotide sharing. TCRdb stores this immuneACCESS table with in-frame sequences only. Part of the clones is absent; in the studies checked, under half of the shortfall reflects unresolved V genes, and no reason is known for the rest. From that table come the V and J calls and clone size; the DNA was used to work out D and trimming. The table held for this sample gives tens of thousands of clones. About 16% of the sample is held by the ten biggest clonotypes.

Regarding this clone: The target of this receptor is not known.

The cohort consisted of 666 healthy bone marrow donors. At the time of sampling, every cohort member was nominally healthy, though immune exposures that went unrecorded were likely present. The donor was CMV seropositive and belonged to the group of around 300 seropositive cohort members. Each donor provided a peripheral blood sample, and peripheral blood mononuclear cells were used for TCR beta sequencing. Genomic DNA was extracted from the blood cell samples with the Qiagen DNeasy Blood Extraction Kit. V and J are trimmed by 4 bases and 4 bases, and the gene matches miss 5 bases of the junction. Inclusive of the bounding cysteine and phenylalanine, the CDR3 is 15 residues long. The read is trimmed to its CDR3 DNA, 45 bases read in frame from base 1. The germline V gene specifies KGHSH as CDR1 and LQKENI as CDR2.

Here the chain combines TRBV18 and TRBJ2-7, and TRBD2 aligns with 12 junction nucleotides. The sequence derives from a middle-aged man in good health and CMV-seropositive. Sequenced input: PBMCs. The CDR3 reads CASSLRTSGTYEQYF. In nucleotides, the sequence is TGTGCCAGCTCACTGAGGACTAGCGGGACGTACGAGCAGTACTTC.